The subject of this entry is one T cell receptor beta chain. This record belongs to a study of blood T cell repertoires in COVID-19. The CDR3 contains 11 residues. V shed 5 bases and J shed 10 bases, with 11 bases lying between them. Germline V gene lookup returns CDR1 SEHNR and CDR2 FQNEAQ (reference sequence). Original handling: Amplification of reference gene primers was used by the study to estimate nucleated cell counts. Libraries were prepared by immunoSEQ multiplex PCR; TCRdb keeps only in-frame clonotypes and omits some of them. V and J calls and clone size are copied from that table; D and trimming were computed from the DNA. The sample records tens of thousands of clones, roughly 88% being singletons.

This clonotype originated in a human donor in a cohort sampled during active COVID-19. J is TRBJ1-1 and V is TRBV7-9; D gene ambiguous. Sample: peripheral blood. CDR3 bases: TGTGCCAGCAGCGAACGACGGGTAGCTTTCTTT. Translation: CASSERRVAFF.